This T cell receptor beta chain was found in a study of T cell repertoires in cytomegalovirus infection. Study background: It can be stated that public TCR beta signatures indicated CMV infection as well as a matching HLA type.

This clonotype appeared a few times. What it binds is not known. TCRdb recomputed calls from the reads with MiXCR, one row per CDR3 protein. Of under 850,000 distinct CDR3 sequences listed, 35% are singletons. Points from the study as a whole: Cumulated frequencies of public TCR beta families served to identify carriers of CMV plus the relevant HLA. Across the ex vivo response, the dominant clonotypes were HLA-C-restricted CMV-specific TCR beta clonotypes.

Sequenced: PBMCs. The origin of this receptor is a human donor in good health (CMV status not recorded). Some clones in this sample may be carry-over from other donors' samples.

Written as DNA, the CDR3 is TGTGCCAGCAGGTTTAGGGGGCATCGGGCTGAAGCTTTCTTT. Translated, it gives CASRFRGHRAEAFF. The V and J genes are TRBV6-2 or TRBV6-3 and TRBJ1-1, with TRBD1 matching over 7 bases. This CDR3 spans 14 amino acids. The germline gives CDR1 MNHEY, CDR2 SVGEGT. V was pared by 6 bases and J by 6 bases, with 10 bases of the junction left unmatched.